The clone carrying this T cell receptor beta chain was recorded a few times. Its antigen is as yet unknown. TCRdb reprocessed the RACE reads via MiXCR and lists one record per CDR3 protein. The repertoire holds 380,000 or so distinct CDR3 sequences, with around 4.8% as singletons. Time point denoted: patch test 1, 2 weeks after DPC sensitization. Regarding treatment: therapeutic diphenylcyclopropenone sensitization with weekly scalp DPC. Donors were 18 to 70-year-old alopecia patients suitable for DPC. The V end lost 3 bases, the J end lost 3 bases, and 12 bases lay between the germline ends. Germline V gives CDR1 DFQATT, CDR2 SNEGSKA (reference sequence). The CDR3 runs to 14 residues. The sample belongs to a study of human T cells and chemical hapten exposure. On the study more broadly: In the sensitization step, 2% DPC was placed on roughly 2 cm by roughly 2 cm of upper inner arm skin. General study findings and limits: Expanded TCRs showed more large CDR3 clusters than pre-sensitization or healthy control sets.

The rearrangement joins TRBV20-1 to TRBJ2-4, with D uncertain. This specimen consisted of whole blood, obtained in connection with sensitization to the hapten diphenylcyclopropenone (DPC). This clonotype originated in a woman in her fifties or sixties with alopecia areata. Some clones in this sample may be carry-over from other donors' samples. CDR3 DNA: TGCAGTGCTAGCTCCCCCAGTGGCAAAAACATTCAGTACTTC. Translated, it gives CSASSPSGKNIQYF.